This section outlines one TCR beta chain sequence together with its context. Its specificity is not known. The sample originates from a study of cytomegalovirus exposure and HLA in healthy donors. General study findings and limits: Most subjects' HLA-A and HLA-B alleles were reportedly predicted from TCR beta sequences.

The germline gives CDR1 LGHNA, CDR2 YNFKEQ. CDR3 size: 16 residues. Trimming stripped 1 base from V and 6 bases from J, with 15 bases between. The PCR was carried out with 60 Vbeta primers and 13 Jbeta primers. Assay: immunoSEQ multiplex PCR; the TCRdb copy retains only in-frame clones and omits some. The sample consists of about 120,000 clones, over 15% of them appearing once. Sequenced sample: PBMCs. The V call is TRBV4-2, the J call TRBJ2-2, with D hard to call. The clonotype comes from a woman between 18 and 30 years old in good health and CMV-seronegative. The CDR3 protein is CASSQVPGRESGELFF. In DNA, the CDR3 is TGTGCCAGCAGCCAAGTACCGGGTCGCGAGTCCGGGGAGCTGTTTTTT.